A single T cell receptor (beta chain) is shown here with its context. Some clones are missing from TCRdb's copy, which holds only in-frame ones; the method was immunoSEQ multiplex PCR. This table holds 120,000 or so clones, roughly 92% found once. V was cut by 0 bases and J by 3 bases, with 18 bases left in between. Germline V gene data show CDR1 as LNHDA and CDR2 as SQIVND (reference sequence). This CDR3 is 18 amino acids long. These data are taken from a study of control samples from healthy donors and cancer patients. The rearrangement joins TRBV19 to TRBJ2-1, with D possibly being TRBD1 (6 bases). This receptor was taken from a man aged 80 or over with head and neck cancer. Sequencing was done on a sample of PBMCs. The CDR3 bases are TGTGCCAGTAGTATAGATCCTAGATGGGACACCATCTACAATGAGCAGTTCTTC. This translates into CASSIDPRWDTIYNEQFF.